This T cell receptor (beta chain) derives from a study of response to subunit inactivated influenza vaccine. TCRdb analysed the RT-PCR reads with MiXCR anew, one entry per CDR3 protein. The sample includes 600,000 to 850,000 distinct CDR3 sequences, approximately 15% of them seen just once. V lost 6 bases to trimming and J lost 6 bases; unmatched junction nucleotides: 11. The length of the CDR3 is 15 residues. General study findings and limits: There was a suggestion from the authors that each seasonal influenza vaccination recruits few new T cells.

This clonotype was counted many times. Its specificity is unknown. Material: PBMCs from blood, obtained 14 to 15 days before vaccination. The receptor was isolated from a man in his forties or fifties who received an inactivated influenza vaccine. The chain recombines TRBV12-3 or TRBV12-4 with TRBJ1-5, with 7 bases identical to TRBD1. This chain's CDR3 is CASRIQGPGSQPQHF. In nucleotides, the CDR3 is TGTGCCAGCAGAATACAGGGGCCCGGTAGTCAGCCCCAGCATTTT.